A selection of T cell receptor beta chains follows, all from one sample in a study of blood T cell repertoires in COVID-19. Generated by immunoSEQ multiplex PCR, the TCRdb table keeps only in-frame clones and is missing some. The table shows a few hundred thousand clones, with about four fifths occurring only once. Sequencing was done on a sample of PBMCs or T cells enriched from blood (not recorded which). All receptors come from a woman aged 45-60 years who had recovered from COVID-19. Both conserved end residues are part of each CDR3. The order of the fields is D gene, CDR3 length, J gene, clone size, V gene, CDR3 protein, CDR3 DNA. A D gene is named only where the DNA matches it firmly. For some rows the clone size is stated as once, few or many, or as a class when expanded; others skip it.

. | 16 | TRBJ1-1 | . | TRBV27 | CASSYPERGMNTEAFF | TGTGCCAGCAGCTACCCGGAGCGGGGGATGAACACTGAAGCTTTCTTT
TRBD1 | 19 | TRBJ1-4 | . | TRBV28 | CASSFPRATGGATNEKLFF | TGTGCCAGCAGTTTCCCCAGGGCGACAGGGGGTGCAACTAATGAAAAACTGTTTTTT
TRBD2 | 17 | TRBJ2-1 | . | TRBV5-1 | CASSLGISGRVYNEQFF | TGCGCCAGCAGCTTGGGGATTAGCGGGAGGGTATACAATGAGCAGTTCTTC
. | 14 | TRBJ1-1 | . | TRBV5-5 | CASSAGQMNTEAFF | TGTGCCAGCAGCGCCGGACAGATGAACACTGAAGCTTTCTTT
. | 13 | TRBJ1-2 | once | TRBV7-9 | CASSPGSSRGYTF | TGTGCCAGCTCCCCCGGGAGTTCTCGGGGCTACACCTTC
TRBD2 | 16 | TRBJ2-5 | . | TRBV7-9 | CASSLTSGGTMGTQYF | TGTGCCAGCAGCTTGACTAGCGGGGGTACGATGGGGACCCAGTACTTC
. | 16 | TRBJ1-2 | . | TRBV5-1 | CASSLQGQGLPYGYTF | TGCGCCAGCAGCTTGCAGGGGCAGGGCCTCCCCTATGGCTACACCTTC
. | 14 | TRBJ1-1 | . | TRBV29-1 | CSAFPGLQNTEAFF | TGCAGCGCTTTCCCGGGACTCCAGAACACTGAAGCTTTCTTT
TRBD2 | 16 | TRBJ2-5 | . | TRBV3-1/TRBV3-2 | CASSQGGGGAWETQYF | TGTGCCAGCAGCCAAGGAGGCGGGGGGGCCTGGGAGACCCAGTACTTC
. | 13 | TRBJ2-3 | . | TRBV7-9 | CASVQGWADTQYF | TGTGCCAGCGTACAGGGTTGGGCAGATACGCAGTATTTT